This record looks at one T cell receptor beta chain sequence and its context. Germline V gene data show CDR1 as DFQATT and CDR2 as SNEGSKA (reference sequence). This CDR3 is 15 amino acids long. In TCRdb, the 5' RACE reads were re-called with MiXCR into one record per CDR3 protein. The sample lists tens of thousands of distinct CDR3 sequences, about 6% occurring once. The entry originates in a study of neurological immune-mediated disorders. J is TRBJ2-7 and V is TRBV20-1, with D perhaps matching TRBD1 or TRBD2 (5 bases each). The tail of the sequence fits TRBJ2-5 better, so the J call may be wrong. Sequenced: CD4+ T cells from blood. This sequence was found in a woman aged 40 to 49 in good health. CDR3 sequence reads: CSARTYWGYQETQYF. The DNA for the CDR3 is TGCAGTGCTAGAACGTACTGGGGGTACCAAGAGACCCAGTACTTC.